The 9 T cell receptor beta chains listed next were all sequenced from one sample in a study of identical twins' blood T cells. TCRdb re-called the 5' RACE reads through MiXCR, storing one row per CDR3 protein. The sample has 300,000 to 400,000 distinct CDR3 sequences; roughly 31% are singletons. The material sequenced was PBMCs. These receptors were obtained from a woman between 18 and 49 years old in good health.

In its sample, this clonotype was seen a few times. CDR3 region: CASSSPGPYEQYF. CDR3 sequence (DNA): TGTGCCAGCAGTTCCCCAGGACCTTACGAGCAGTACTTC. The chain joins TRBV6-6 to TRBJ2-7; the D is unclear. Trimming removed 4 bases at V and 4 bases at J, with 11 bases between. Germline V CDR1 and CDR2: MNHNY, SVGAGI (reference sequence). The CDR3 has 13 residues.

This clonotype has only a few counts. V gene TRBV12-3 or TRBV12-4 combines with J gene TRBJ2-3, with 11 bases that match TRBD2. After removal of 4 bases from V and 10 bases from J, the junction contained 13 bases not matched to a gene. This CDR3 is 16 amino acids long. In DNA form, the CDR3 reads TGTGCCAGCAGTTCCGTTCTAGCGGGGGGTTCCGGTGCGCAGTATTTT. Its translation is CASSSVLAGGSGAQYF.

The table lists this clonotype with a few counts. The V gene is TRBV9, the J gene TRBJ2-7; TRBD1 might be the D (6 bases). CDR1 SGDLS and CDR2 YYNGEE come from the germline V gene. V shed 0 bases and J shed 5 bases, with 15 bases lying between them. This CDR3 has 15 residues. CDR3 amino acids: CASSVAPSGAHEQYF. The CDR3 region has the DNA TGTGCCAGCAGCGTAGCTCCGTCAGGGGCCCACGAGCAGTACTTC.

This clonotype has just a few counts. This chain uses TRBV29-1 with TRBJ1-2; a weak D match, TRBD1 (6 bases). The CDR3 sequence is 12 residues long. The germline V gene has CDR1 SQVTM and CDR2 ANQGSEA. Trimming took off 7 bases at V and 4 bases at J, with 13 bases between the two ends. CDR3 amino acids: CSAGTLSYGYTF. CDR3 coding DNA: TGCAGCGCTGGGACATTGAGCTATGGCTACACCTTC.

This clonotype was seen only a few times. This chain joins TRBV3-1 and TRBJ1-2; no reliable D call. The length of the CDR3 is 15 residues. Germline V CDR1 and CDR2: LGHDT, YNNKEL (reference sequence). V lost 3 bases, J lost 0 bases, and 11 bases lay in between. CDR3 protein: CASSQRSRTNYGYTF. The DNA of the CDR3 is TGTGCCAGCAGCCAGCGGTCCCGTACTAACTATGGCTACACCTTC. Full variable domain (outside the CDR3, taken from reference TRBV3-1 and TRBJ1-2): DTAVSQTPKYLVTQMGNDKSIKCEQNLGHDTMYWYKQDSKKFLKIMFSYNNKELIINETVPNRFSPKSPDKAHLNLHINSLELGDSAVYFCASSQRSRTNYGYTFGSGTRLTVV.

The chain recombines TRBV2 with TRBJ2-1; D unclear. V lost 6 bases, J lost 6 bases, and 12 bases lay in between. Germline V lookup: CDR1 SNHLY, CDR2 FYNNEI. The CDR3 extends over 13 amino acids. This CDR3 is CASSQDASNEQFF. The CDR3 DNA follows: TGTGCCAGCAGCCAGGACGCGTCCAATGAGCAGTTCTTC. Supplemented by reference TRBV2 and TRBJ2-1, the full variable domain reads EPEVTQTPSHQVTQMGQEVILRCVPISNHLYFYWYRQILGQKVEFLVSFYNNEISEKSEIFDDQFSVERPDGSNFTLKIRSTKLEDSAMYFCASSQDASNEQFFGPGTRLTVL.

Turning to this clonotype: A much larger clone differs by one base, so this may be a read error. This chain links TRBV6-2 or TRBV6-3 with TRBJ1-5, with a possible D match to TRBD1 (5 bases). Deletions cut 8 bases from V and 8 bases from J, with 19 bases between. Germline V gene sequence: CDR1 MNHEY, CDR2 SVGEGT. The CDR3 is 14 residues long. The CDR3 DNA follows: TGTGCCAGCTCCTCGACAGTCCATCGGAAGCCCCAGCATTTT. It encodes CASSSTVHRKPQHF.

This clonotype was recorded many times. The chain joins TRBV20-1 to TRBJ1-5; the D gene is possibly TRBD1 (5 bases). V was trimmed by 7 bases and J by 0 bases, leaving 10 bases between them. Germline V gene data show CDR1 as DFQATT and CDR2 as SNEGSKA (reference sequence). The CDR3 length is 13 residues. The CDR3 DNA reads as TGCAGTGGAATACAGGATAGCAATCAGCCCCAGCATTTT. Protein: CSGIQDSNQPQHF.

This clonotype was detected only a few times. J is TRBJ2-3 and V is TRBV19; the D gene is possibly TRBD2 (6 bases). Trimming shortened V by 8 bases and J by 2 bases, and 17 bases separated the two germline ends. The CDR3 sequence is 15 residues long. Germline lookup yields CDR1 LNHDA and CDR2 SQIVND (reference sequence). The CDR3 DNA follows: TGTGCCAGTTCCGACCGCGGGGCTGTCACAGATACGCAGTATTTT. Its translation: CASSDRGAVTDTQYF.